Below, 21 T cell receptor beta chains from the same sample are listed, as sequenced in a study of CD8 T cells in Susac syndrome. Random hexamers were used to reverse transcribe the RNA input (about 0.45 to 1 ug). TCRdb processed the immunoSEQ multiplex PCR reads anew with MiXCR; each CDR3 protein has one entry. The sample has under 200,000 distinct CDR3 sequences; 85% to 95% are singletons. Sequencing was performed on CD4+ T cells from PBMCs. These receptors were taken from a human donor with Susac syndrome.

J is TRBJ1-3 and V is TRBV9; the D is unclear. V was shortened by 1 base and J by 0 bases, with 8 bases between the two germline ends. This CDR3 region has 15 residues. Per germline, CDR1 SGDLS and CDR2 YYNGEE. The CDR3 region has the DNA TGTGCCAGCAGCGTACGATCAGGCTCTGGAAACACCATATATTTT. This translates into CASSVRSGSGNTIYF.

V and J are TRBV7-3 and TRBJ2-5; the match to TRBD2 covers 7 bases. Germline loops: CDR1 SGHTA, CDR2 FQGTGA. V lost 4 bases, J lost 4 bases, and 3 bases stayed unmatched. The CDR3 extends over 13 amino acids. The CDR3 coding sequence is TGTGCCAGCAGCTGGACTAGTGGAGAGACCCAGTACTTC. It specifies CASSWTSGETQYF.

The chain carries TRBV19 and TRBJ2-3, with D hard to call. Germline loops: CDR1 LNHDA, CDR2 SQIVND (reference sequence). The length of the CDR3 is 12 residues. Trimming removed 5 bases from V and 6 bases from J, with 9 bases in between. Here the CDR3 DNA reads TGTGCCAGTAGTCCTCAAGCGGATACGCAGTATTTT. It yields the protein CASSPQADTQYF.

The CDR3 spells CASSLGLAGVVEQFF. As DNA, the CDR3 is TGTGCCAGCAGCCTGGGACTAGCAGGAGTGGTTGAGCAGTTCTTC. The rearrangement links TRBV3-1 to TRBJ2-1, with TRBD2 identical over 9 bases. V shed 4 bases and J 9 bases; nucleotides not matched to a gene: 10. Germline loops: CDR1 LGHDT, CDR2 YNNKEL (reference sequence). The CDR3 extends over 15 amino acids.

The rearrangement joins TRBV4-1 to TRBJ1-2, with TRBD1 identical over 8 bases. CDR3 length: 14 amino acids. With 6 bases clipped from V and 4 bases from J, the junction kept 7 bases outside the gene matches. Germline CDR1 MGHRA, CDR2 YSYEKL. The CDR3 loop reads CASSTGGQGYGYTF. The CDR3 region has the DNA TGCGCCAGCAGTACCGGAGGACAGGGCTATGGCTACACCTTC.

The rearrangement joins TRBV6-2 or TRBV6-3 to TRBJ2-7; D is unclear. This CDR3 has 13 residues. V was trimmed by 11 bases and J by 2 bases, leaving 16 bases between them. Germline loops: CDR1 MNHEY, CDR2 SVGEGT. The CDR3 loop is CASTDGRPYEQYF. The DNA of the CDR3 is TGTGCCTCAACGGACGGGCGACCCTACGAGCAGTACTTC.

The chain combines TRBV5-1 with TRBJ2-3, with 12 bases lining up with TRBD2. The CDR3 extends over 15 amino acids. CDR1 is SGHRS, CDR2 YFSETQ, per germline. J was trimmed by 4 bases and V by 4 bases; bases with no gene match: 4. CDR3 bases: TGCGCCAGCAGCATAGGACTAGCGGGGTCAGATACGCAGTATTTT. Its protein product is CASSIGLAGSDTQYF.

With respect to this clonotype: A junction end diverges from the germline sequence, so it may reflect a read error. The chain has TRBV7-7 and TRBJ2-5, with 8 bases that match TRBD1. This CDR3 has 15 residues. Germline lookup yields CDR1 SSHAT and CDR2 FNYEAQ (reference sequence). The CDR3 protein is CASSPPGTGEETQYF. The CDR3 nucleotides are TGTGCTAGCAGCCCCCCCGGGACAGGAGAAGAGACCCAGTACTTC.

This sequence joins TRBV4-1 and TRBJ2-5; 12 bases match TRBD2. The CDR3 has 18 amino acids. After removal of 0 bases from V and 0 bases from J, the junction contained 5 bases not matched to a gene. From germline, CDR1 is MGHRA and CDR2 YSYEKL. CDR3 coding DNA: TGCGCCAGCAGCCAAGATGGGCTAGCGGGGGGGTACCAAGAGACCCAGTACTTC. Translated, it gives CASSQDGLAGGYQETQYF.

V and J are TRBV24-1 and TRBJ2-3, with D hard to call. Between the trimmed V and J ends, which lost 3 bases and 5 bases, there was a span of 11 bases. Per the germline V gene, CDR1 is KGHDR and CDR2 is SFDVKD. CDR3 length equals 14 residues. The chain's CDR3 is CATSDRRNIDTQYF. DNA of the CDR3: TGTGCCACCAGTGATAGGCGGAACATAGATACGCAGTATTTT.

This chain joins TRBV12-3 or TRBV12-4 and TRBJ2-3; 12 nucleotides align to TRBD2. Trimming removed 5 bases from V and 5 bases from J; junction bases left unmatched: 11. The CDR3 runs 17 residues. The CDR3 is CASSPDLTSGGRDTQYF. CDR3 DNA sequence: TGTGCCAGCAGTCCGGACCTGACTAGCGGGGGCAGAGATACGCAGTATTTT.

This clonotype is a singleton in its sample. V is TRBV12-3 or TRBV12-4 and J is TRBJ1-5; a possible D gene is TRBD1 (6 bases). CDR3 length equals 14 residues. V shed 7 bases and J shed 2 bases, with 12 bases lying between them. The CDR3 loop reads CASTRGDGNQPQHF. The CDR3, as DNA: TGTGCCAGCACTAGGGGGGACGGCAATCAGCCCCAGCATTTT.

V usage is TRBV6-1 and J usage is TRBJ2-7, with a weak D call TRBD1 (5 bases). Per the germline V gene, CDR1 is MNHNS and CDR2 is SASEGT. V was pared by 6 bases and J by 5 bases, with 23 bases between. CDR3 length: 16 amino acids. DNA of the CDR3: TGTGCCAGCAGGAGCTCCCTGGGCAGGGTGACAAACGAGCAGTACTTC. Translated: CASRSSLGRVTNEQYF.

The CDR3 region has the DNA TGTGCTAGTGGTTTGACTTTCGGGACCGGAGACGCATCACCCCTCCACTTT. Translated: CASGLTFGTGDASPLHF. The rearrangement joins TRBV12-5 to TRBJ1-6; D may be TRBD1 (5 bases). This CDR3 has 17 amino acids. Germline lookup yields CDR1 LGHNT and CDR2 FRNRAP. The germline V and J ends were trimmed by 2 bases and 10 bases, with 21 bases remaining between them.

V gene TRBV20-1 combines with J gene TRBJ2-3; 10 bases are a match to TRBD2. Germline loops: CDR1 DFQATT, CDR2 SNEGSKA (reference sequence). The CDR3 is made up of 14 amino acids. The J segment lost 1 base and the V segment lost 6 bases, leaving 4 bases of the junction unmatched. CDR3 DNA: TGCAGTGCCTCCGGGACTAGCGGCACAGATACGCAGTATTTT. It specifies CSASGTSGTDTQYF.

This clonotype was detected once. The chain has TRBV7-9 and TRBJ1-1; 7 nucleotides line up with TRBD1. Trimming took 5 bases from V and 1 from J; bases not matched to a gene: 7. In germline, CDR1 is SEHNR, CDR2 FQNEAQ (reference sequence). The CDR3 loop spans 15 amino acids. The CDR3 reads CASSPGGTENTEAFF. The CDR3 DNA is TGTGCCAGCAGCCCAGGGGGGACAGAGAACACTGAAGCTTTCTTT.

This sequence joins TRBV10-3 and TRBJ2-7; TRBD2 agrees at 9 bases. V was pared by 0 bases and J by 2 bases, with 2 bases of the junction left unmatched. CDR1 and CDR2 from the germline V gene are ENHRY and SYGVKD. The CDR3 has 15 amino acids. The CDR3: CAISESSGGTYEQYF. The CDR3 coding sequence is TGTGCCATCAGTGAGTCGAGCGGGGGGACCTACGAGCAGTACTTC.

This clonotype was seen a single time. In DNA form, the CDR3 reads TGTGCCAGCAGCTTAGGACAACCTAACCAAGAGACCCAGTACTTC. Its translation: CASSLGQPNQETQYF. V gene TRBV13 combines with J gene TRBJ2-5, with D uncertain. Trimming stripped 0 bases from V and 0 bases from J, with 8 bases between. The V gene's germline CDR1 is PRHDT and CDR2 FYEKMQ (reference sequence). The CDR3 runs to 15 residues. The whole variable domain, filled in from reference TRBV13 and TRBJ2-5, reads AAGVIQSPRHLIKEKRETATLKCYPIPRHDTVYWYQQGPGQDPQFLISFYEKMQSDKGSIPDRFSAQQFSDYHSELNMSSLELGDSALYFCASSLGQPNQETQYFGPGTRLLVL.

This chain links TRBV12-3 or TRBV12-4 with TRBJ1-2; D not certain. CDR3 size: 13 residues. Trimming removed 4 bases from V and 8 bases from J, with 14 bases in between. The CDR3 DNA reads TGTGCCAGCAGTTCGGGCCCGAGGAGAGGCTACACCTTC. It translates to CASSSGPRRGYTF.

This clonotype was seen just once. The chain carries TRBV25-1 and TRBJ2-7; no definite D call. Germline CDR1 and CDR2: MGHDK and SYGVNS. There are 12 residues in the CDR3. The germline V and J ends were trimmed by 1 base and 4 bases, with 5 bases remaining between them. The CDR3 loop reads CASSELQYEQYF. The CDR3 DNA is TGTGCCAGCAGTGAATTACAATACGAGCAGTACTTC.

This chain uses TRBV10-3 with TRBJ1-2; 7 nucleotides line up with TRBD1. After removal of 5 bases from V and 8 bases from J, the junction contained 17 bases not matched to a gene. Looked up from germline, CDR1 is ENHRY and CDR2 is SYGVKD. CDR3 length: 16 residues. In DNA, the CDR3 is TGTGCCATCAGTCCCCTCTCGGGACAGTCCTCTTGGGGCTACACCTTC. It is translated as CAISPLSGQSSWGYTF.